This TCR beta chain derives from a study of T-cell memory formation after mild COVID-19. From the 5' RACE reads, TCRdb called clonotypes with MiXCR, one entry per CDR3 protein. The sample shows fewer than 450,000 distinct CDR3 sequences, 20% to 30% of them seen only once. On this clonotype itself: Its antigen is not known.

Findings and limits, study-wide: Clones contracting across day 15 to 85 had a balanced CD4/CD8 profile; later expanding clones leaned CD4+. Pre-infection memory contained some responding clones, which suggested that cross-reactive memory had joined.

Sequences were obtained from PBMCs or a T cell subset sorted from them (not recorded which). The sequence derives from an adult woman who had mild COVID-19 (a few samples of this study predate the infection). Cell type and time point are not known.

The CDR3 protein is CASSAQLAGGRNTQYF. CDR3 coding DNA: TGTGCCAGCAGCGCCCAACTAGCGGGGGGTCGGAATACGCAGTATTTT. This rearrangement joins TRBV7-2 to TRBJ2-3; 12 bases match TRBD2. The CDR3 runs 16 residues. V lost 5 bases and J lost 7; bases outside the gene matches: 10. The germline CDR1 and CDR2 sequences are SGHTA and FQGNSA.